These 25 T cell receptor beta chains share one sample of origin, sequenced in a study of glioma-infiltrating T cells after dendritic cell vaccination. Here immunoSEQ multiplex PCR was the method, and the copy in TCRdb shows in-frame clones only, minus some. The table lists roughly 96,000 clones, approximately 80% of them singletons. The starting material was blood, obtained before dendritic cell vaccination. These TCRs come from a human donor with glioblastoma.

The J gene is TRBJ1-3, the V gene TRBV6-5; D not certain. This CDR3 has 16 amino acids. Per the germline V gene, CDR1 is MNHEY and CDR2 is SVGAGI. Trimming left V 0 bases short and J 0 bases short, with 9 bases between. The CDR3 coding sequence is TGTGCCAGCAGTTACTCAGCCGTCCGCTCTGGAAACACCATATATTTT. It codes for CASSYSAVRSGNTIYF.

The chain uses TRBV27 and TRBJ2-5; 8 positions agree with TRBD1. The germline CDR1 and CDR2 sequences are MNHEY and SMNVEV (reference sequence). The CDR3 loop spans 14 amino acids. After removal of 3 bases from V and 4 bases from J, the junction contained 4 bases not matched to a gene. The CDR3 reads CASSLRDRRETQYF. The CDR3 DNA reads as TGTGCCAGCAGTTTGAGGGACAGGAGAGAGACCCAGTACTTC.

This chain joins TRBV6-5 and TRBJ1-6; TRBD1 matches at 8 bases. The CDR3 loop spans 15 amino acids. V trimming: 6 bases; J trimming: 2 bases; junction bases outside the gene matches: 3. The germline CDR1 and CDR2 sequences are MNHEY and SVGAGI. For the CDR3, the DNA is TGTGCCAGCAGCCTGGACAGGGCCTATAATTCACCCCTCCACTTT. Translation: CASSLDRAYNSPLHF.

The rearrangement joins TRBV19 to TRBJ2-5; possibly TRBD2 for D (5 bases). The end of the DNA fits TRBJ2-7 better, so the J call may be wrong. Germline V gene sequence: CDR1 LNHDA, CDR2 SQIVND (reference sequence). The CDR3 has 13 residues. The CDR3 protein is CASSRDFLYEQYF. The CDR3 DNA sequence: TGTGCCAGTAGTCGGGATTTCCTCTACGAGCAGTACTTC.

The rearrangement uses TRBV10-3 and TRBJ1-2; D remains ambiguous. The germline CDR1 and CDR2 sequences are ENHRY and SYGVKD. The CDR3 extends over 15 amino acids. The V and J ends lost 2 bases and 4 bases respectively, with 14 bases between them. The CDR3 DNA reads TGTGCCATCAGTGAGGGAGAGGGCGGCGGCTATGGCTACACCTTC. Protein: CAISEGEGGGYGYTF.

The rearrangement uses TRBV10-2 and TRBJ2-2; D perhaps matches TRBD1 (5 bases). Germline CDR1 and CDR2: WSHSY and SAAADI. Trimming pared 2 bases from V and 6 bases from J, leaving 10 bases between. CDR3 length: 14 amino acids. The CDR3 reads CASSETTAAGELFF. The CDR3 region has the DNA TGCGCCAGCAGTGAGACGACAGCAGCCGGGGAGCTGTTTTTT.

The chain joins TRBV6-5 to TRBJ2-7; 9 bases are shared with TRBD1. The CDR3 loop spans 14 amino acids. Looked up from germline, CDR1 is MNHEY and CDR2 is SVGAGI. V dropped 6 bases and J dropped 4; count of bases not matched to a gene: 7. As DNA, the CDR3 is TGTGCCAGCAGCCAAACCGGGACAGGGTACGAGCAGTACTTC. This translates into CASSQTGTGYEQYF.

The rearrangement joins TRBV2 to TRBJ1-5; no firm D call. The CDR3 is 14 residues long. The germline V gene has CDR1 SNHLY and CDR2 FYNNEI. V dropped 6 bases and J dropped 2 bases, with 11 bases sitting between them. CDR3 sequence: CASRAGLGNQPQHF. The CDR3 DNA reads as TGTGCCAGCAGGGCGGGCTTGGGCAATCAGCCCCAGCATTTT.

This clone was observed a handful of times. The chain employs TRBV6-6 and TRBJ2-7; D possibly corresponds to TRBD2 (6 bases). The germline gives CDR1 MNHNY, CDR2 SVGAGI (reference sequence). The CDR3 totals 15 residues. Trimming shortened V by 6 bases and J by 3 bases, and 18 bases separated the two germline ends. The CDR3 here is CASRVAGTLDYEQYF. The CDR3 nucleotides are TGTGCCAGCAGGGTGGCCGGGACTTTGGACTACGAGCAGTACTTC.

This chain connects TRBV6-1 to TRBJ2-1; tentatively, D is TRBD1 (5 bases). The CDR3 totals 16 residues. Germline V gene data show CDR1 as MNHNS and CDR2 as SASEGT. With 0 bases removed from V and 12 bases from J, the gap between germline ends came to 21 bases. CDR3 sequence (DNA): TGTGCCAGCAGTGAAGCGATCGGTCAGGGCTCTCTAGTGCAGTTCTTC. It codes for CASSEAIGQGSLVQFF.

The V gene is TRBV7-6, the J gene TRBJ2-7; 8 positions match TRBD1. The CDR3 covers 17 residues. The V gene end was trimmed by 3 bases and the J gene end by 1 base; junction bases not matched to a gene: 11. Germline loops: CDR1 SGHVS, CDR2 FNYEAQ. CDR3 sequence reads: CASSLRGAGGSSYEQYF. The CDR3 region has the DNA TGTGCCAGCAGCTTGAGGGGGGCAGGGGGCTCGTCCTACGAGCAGTACTTC.

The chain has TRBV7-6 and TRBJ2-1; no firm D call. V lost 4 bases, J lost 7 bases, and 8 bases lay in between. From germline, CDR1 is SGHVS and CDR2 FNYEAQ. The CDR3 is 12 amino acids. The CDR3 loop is CASSSHTNEQFF. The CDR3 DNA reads TGTGCCAGCAGCTCCCACACGAATGAGCAGTTCTTC.

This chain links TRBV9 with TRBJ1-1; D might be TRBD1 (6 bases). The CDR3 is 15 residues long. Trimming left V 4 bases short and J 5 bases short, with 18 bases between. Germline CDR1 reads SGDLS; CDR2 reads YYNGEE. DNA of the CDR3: TGTGCCAGCAGCCATAGGGGGGGCGAAAGGACTGAAGCTTTCTTT. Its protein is CASSHRGGERTEAFF.

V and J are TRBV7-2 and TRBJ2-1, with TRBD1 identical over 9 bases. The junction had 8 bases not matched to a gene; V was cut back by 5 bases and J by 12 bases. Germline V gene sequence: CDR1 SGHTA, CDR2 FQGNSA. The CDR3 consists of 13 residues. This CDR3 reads CASSANRGQGQFF. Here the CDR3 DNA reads TGTGCCAGCAGCGCAAATCGGGGACAGGGGCAGTTCTTC.

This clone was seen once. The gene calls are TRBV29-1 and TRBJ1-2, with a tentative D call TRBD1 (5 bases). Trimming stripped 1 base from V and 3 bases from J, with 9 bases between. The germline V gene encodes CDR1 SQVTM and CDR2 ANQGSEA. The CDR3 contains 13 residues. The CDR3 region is CSVEGGADYGYTF. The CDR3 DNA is TGCAGCGTTGAAGGGGGCGCGGACTATGGCTACACCTTC.

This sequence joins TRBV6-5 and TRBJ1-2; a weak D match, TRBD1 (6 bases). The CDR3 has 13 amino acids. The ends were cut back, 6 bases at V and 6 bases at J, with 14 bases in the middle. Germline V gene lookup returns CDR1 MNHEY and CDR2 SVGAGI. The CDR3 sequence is CASRQGRGDGYTF. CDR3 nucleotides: TGTGCCAGCAGACAGGGTCGGGGGGATGGCTACACCTTC.

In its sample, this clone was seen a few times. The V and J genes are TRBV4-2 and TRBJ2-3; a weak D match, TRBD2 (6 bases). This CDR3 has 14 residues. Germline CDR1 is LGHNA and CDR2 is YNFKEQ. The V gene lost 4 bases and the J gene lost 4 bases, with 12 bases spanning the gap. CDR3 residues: CASSLGPGADTQYF. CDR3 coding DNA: TGTGCCAGCAGCCTGGGGCCGGGAGCAGATACGCAGTATTTT.

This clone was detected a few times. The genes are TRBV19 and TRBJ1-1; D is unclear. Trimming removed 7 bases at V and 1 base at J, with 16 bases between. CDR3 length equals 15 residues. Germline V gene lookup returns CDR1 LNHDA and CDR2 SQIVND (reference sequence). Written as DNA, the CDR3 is TGTGCCAGTACTCAGTCTAGATCCCCGAACACTGAAGCTTTCTTT. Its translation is CASTQSRSPNTEAFF.

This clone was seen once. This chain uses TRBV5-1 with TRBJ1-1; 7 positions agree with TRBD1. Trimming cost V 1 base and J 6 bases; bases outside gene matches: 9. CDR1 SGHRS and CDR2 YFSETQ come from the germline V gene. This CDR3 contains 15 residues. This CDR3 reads CASSLRGQEWAEAFF. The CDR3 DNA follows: TGCGCCAGCAGCTTGCGAGGACAGGAGTGGGCTGAAGCTTTCTTT.

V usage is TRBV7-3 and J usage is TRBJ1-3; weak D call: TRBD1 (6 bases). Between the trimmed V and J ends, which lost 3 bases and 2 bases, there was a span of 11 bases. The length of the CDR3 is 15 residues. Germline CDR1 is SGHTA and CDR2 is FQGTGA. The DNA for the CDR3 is TGTGCCAGCAGCTTGACAGGTTTGCCTGGAAACACCATATATTTT. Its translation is CASSLTGLPGNTIYF.

The CDR3 sequence: CASRVTGDAGELFF. The CDR3 DNA reads as TGTGCCAGCAGGGTCACAGGGGATGCCGGGGAGCTGTTTTTT. The chain joins TRBV9 to TRBJ2-2; 7 positions agree with TRBD1. CDR1 and CDR2 from the germline V gene are SGDLS and YYNGEE. Trimming removed 5 bases from V and 6 bases from J; junction bases left unmatched: 7. This CDR3 has 14 amino acids.

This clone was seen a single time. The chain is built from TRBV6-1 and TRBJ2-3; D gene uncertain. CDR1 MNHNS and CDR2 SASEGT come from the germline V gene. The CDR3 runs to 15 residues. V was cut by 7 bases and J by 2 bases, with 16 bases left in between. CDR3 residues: CASIYGQANTDTQYF. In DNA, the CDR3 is TGTGCCAGCATTTATGGTCAGGCTAACACAGATACGCAGTATTTT.

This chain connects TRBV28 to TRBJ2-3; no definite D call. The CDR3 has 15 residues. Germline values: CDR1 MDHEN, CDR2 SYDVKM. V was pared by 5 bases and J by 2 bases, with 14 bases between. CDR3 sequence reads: CASSPRGYPTDTQYF. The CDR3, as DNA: TGTGCCAGCAGTCCACGAGGTTATCCCACAGATACGCAGTATTTT.

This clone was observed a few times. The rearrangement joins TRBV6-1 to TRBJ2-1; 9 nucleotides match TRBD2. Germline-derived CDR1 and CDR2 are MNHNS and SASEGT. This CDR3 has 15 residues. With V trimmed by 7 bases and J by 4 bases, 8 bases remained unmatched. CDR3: CASTLRTSAYNEQFF. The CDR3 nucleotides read TGTGCCAGCACCCTAAGGACTAGCGCATACAATGAGCAGTTCTTC.

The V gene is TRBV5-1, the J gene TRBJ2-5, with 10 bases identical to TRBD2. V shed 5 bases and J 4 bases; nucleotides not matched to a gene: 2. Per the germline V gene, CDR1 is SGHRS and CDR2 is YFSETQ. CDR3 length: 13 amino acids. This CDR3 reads CASRASGRETQYF. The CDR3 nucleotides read TGCGCCAGCAGAGCTAGCGGGAGAGAGACCCAGTACTTC.